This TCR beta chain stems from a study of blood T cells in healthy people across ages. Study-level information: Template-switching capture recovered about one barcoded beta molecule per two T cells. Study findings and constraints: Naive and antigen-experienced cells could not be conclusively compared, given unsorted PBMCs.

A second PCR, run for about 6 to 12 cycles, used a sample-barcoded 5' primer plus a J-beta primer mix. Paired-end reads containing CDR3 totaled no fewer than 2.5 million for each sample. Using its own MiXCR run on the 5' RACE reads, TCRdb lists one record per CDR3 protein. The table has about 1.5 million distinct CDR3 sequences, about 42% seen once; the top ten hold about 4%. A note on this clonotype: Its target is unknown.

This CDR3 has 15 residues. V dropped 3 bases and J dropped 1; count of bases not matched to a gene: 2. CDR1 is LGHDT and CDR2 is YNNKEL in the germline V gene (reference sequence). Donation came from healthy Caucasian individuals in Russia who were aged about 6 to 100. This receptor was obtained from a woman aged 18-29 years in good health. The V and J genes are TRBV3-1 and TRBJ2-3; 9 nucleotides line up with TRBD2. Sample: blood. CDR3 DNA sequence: TGTGCCAGCAGCCACAGACTAGCGGGCACAGATACGCAGTATTTT. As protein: CASSHRLAGTDTQYF.